This T cell receptor beta chain was profiled in a study of blood T cell repertoires in COVID-19. The CDR3 is 15 amino acids. Trimming removed 6 bases from V and 1 base from J; junction bases left unmatched: 6. Germline lookup yields CDR1 MNHEY and CDR2 SMNVEV (reference sequence). Per the original methods: From reference gene primer amplification, estimates of nucleated cell counts were derived. Assay: immunoSEQ multiplex PCR; the TCRdb copy retains only in-frame clones and omits some. That table furnishes V, J and clone size, whereas the DNA furnished D and trimming. The table shows approximately 470,000 clones, with 87% occurring only once.

V is TRBV27 and J is TRBJ1-5, with TRBD1 matching 7 bases. The receptor was derived from a woman in her late teens or twenties who had recovered from COVID-19. The specimen was PBMCs or T cells enriched from blood (not recorded which). Here the CDR3 reads CASSITGVSNQPQHF. The CDR3 DNA reads TGTGCCAGCAGCATTACAGGGGTGAGCAATCAGCCCCAGCATTTT.